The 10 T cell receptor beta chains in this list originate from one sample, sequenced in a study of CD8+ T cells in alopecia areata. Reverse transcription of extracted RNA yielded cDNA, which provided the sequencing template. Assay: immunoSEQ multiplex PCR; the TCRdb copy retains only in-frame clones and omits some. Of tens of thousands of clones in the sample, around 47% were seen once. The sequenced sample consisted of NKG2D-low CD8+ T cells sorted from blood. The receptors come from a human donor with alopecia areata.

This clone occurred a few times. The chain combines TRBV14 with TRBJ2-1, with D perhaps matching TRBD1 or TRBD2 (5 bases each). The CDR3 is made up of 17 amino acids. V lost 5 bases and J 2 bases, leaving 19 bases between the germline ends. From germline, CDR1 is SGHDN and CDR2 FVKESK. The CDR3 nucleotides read TGTGCCAGCAGCTCTAGGGGCGAGAGGGGCGCCTACAATGAGCAGTTCTTC. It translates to CASSSRGERGAYNEQFF.

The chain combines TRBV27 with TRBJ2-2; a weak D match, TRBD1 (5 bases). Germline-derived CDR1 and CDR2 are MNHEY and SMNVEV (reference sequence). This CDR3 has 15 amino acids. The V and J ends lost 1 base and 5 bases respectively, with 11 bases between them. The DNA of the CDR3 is TGTGCCAGCAGTTTATACACAGGCGGAACCGGGGAGCTGTTTTTT. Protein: CASSLYTGGTGELFF.

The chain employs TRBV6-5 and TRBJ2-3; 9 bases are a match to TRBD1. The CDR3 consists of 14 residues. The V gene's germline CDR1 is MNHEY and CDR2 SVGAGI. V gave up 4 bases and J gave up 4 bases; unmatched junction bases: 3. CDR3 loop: CASSSGTGPDTQYF. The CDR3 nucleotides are TGTGCCAGCAGTTCCGGGACAGGGCCAGATACGCAGTATTTT.

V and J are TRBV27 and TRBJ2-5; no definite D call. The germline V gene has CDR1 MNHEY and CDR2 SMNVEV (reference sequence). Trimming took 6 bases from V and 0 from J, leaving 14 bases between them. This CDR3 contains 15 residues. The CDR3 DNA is TGTGCCAGCAGCTTCTATAGGGAAAACCAAGAGACCCAGTACTTC. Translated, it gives CASSFYRENQETQYF.

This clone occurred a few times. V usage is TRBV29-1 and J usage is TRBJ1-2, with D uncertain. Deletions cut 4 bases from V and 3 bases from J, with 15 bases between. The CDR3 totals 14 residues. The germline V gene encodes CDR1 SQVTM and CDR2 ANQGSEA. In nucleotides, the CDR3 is TGCAGCGTTGTCAATCCAGAAGCTCACTATGGCTACACCTTC. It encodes CSVVNPEAHYGYTF.

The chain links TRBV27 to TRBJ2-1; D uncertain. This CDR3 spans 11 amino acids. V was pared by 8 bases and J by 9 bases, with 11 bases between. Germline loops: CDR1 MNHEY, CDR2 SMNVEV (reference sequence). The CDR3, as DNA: TGTGCCAGCGGCCCAAAGGTTGAGCAGTTCTTC. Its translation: CASGPKVEQFF.

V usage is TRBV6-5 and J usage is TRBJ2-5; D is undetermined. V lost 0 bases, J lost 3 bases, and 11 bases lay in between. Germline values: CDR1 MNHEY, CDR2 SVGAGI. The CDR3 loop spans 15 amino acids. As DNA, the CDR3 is TGTGCCAGCAGTTACTCGGGGATCGGCAAAGAGACCCAGTACTTC. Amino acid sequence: CASSYSGIGKETQYF.

The DNA of the CDR3 is TGCGCCAGCAGCCAAGGGGACAGAGCCTACGAGCAGTACTTC. Its translation: CASSQGDRAYEQYF. The chain links TRBV4-1 to TRBJ2-7; 7 bases are shared with TRBD1. Trimming took 1 base from V and 2 from J; bases not matched to a gene: 2. The V gene's germline CDR1 is MGHRA and CDR2 YSYEKL. The CDR3 sequence is 14 residues long.

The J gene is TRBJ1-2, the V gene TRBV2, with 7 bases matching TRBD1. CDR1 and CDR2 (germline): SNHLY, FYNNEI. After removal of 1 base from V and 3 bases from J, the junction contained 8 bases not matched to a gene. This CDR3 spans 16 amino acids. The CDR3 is CASSEVGGQAYYGYTF. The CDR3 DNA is TGTGCCAGCAGTGAAGTAGGAGGACAGGCTTACTATGGCTACACCTTC.

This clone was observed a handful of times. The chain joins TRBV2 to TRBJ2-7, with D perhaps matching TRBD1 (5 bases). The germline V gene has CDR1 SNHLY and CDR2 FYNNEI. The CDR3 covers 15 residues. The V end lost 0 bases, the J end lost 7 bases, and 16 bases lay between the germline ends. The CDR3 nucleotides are TGTGCCAGCAGTGAAGCTTCAGGGTCCCAAGGGGAGCAGTACTTC. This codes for CASSEASGSQGEQYF.